Listed here are 9 T cell receptor beta chains from one sample, sequenced in a study of blood T cell repertoires in COVID-19. Measured with immunoSEQ multiplex PCR; TCRdb has only the in-frame clones, and not every one. The data contain roughly 190,000 clones, roughly 80% of them singletons. The sequencing sample was made of peripheral blood. The receptor source for this set is a human donor with acute or convalescent COVID-19. The donor label of this sample is uncertain.

The chain joins TRBV30 to TRBJ1-6, with TRBD1 matching over 9 bases. Trimming removed 0 bases from V and 7 bases from J; junction bases left unmatched: 4. Germline-derived CDR1 and CDR2 are GTSNPN and SVGIG (reference sequence). CDR3 length: 15 residues. CDR3 DNA: TGTGCCTGGAGTGTACAGGGGGCATTGAATTCACCCCTCCACTTT. Its protein is CAWSVQGALNSPLHF.

CDR3 in DNA: TGTGCCAGCAGCCTCACAGATACGCAGTATTTT. Translating it yields CASSLTDTQYF. This chain joins TRBV5-6 and TRBJ2-3; the D is unclear. Germline values: CDR1 SGHDT, CDR2 YYEEEE. Trimming shortened V by 4 bases and J by 2 bases, and 2 bases separated the two germline ends. The CDR3 runs 11 residues.

The chain uses TRBV30 and TRBJ1-3, with D possibly TRBD1 on 5 matching bases. Germline CDR1 is GTSNPN and CDR2 is SVGIG (reference sequence). The CDR3 sequence is 15 residues long. Trimming left V 2 bases short and J 0 bases short, with 11 bases between. The CDR3 region has the DNA TGTGCCTGGAGTCGAGGACATATCTCTGGAAACACCATATATTTT. As protein: CAWSRGHISGNTIYF.

V is TRBV6-5 and J is TRBJ1-6; D perhaps matches TRBD1 (5 bases). The CDR3 runs 15 residues. The V end was cut by 5 bases, the J end by 4 bases, with 12 bases between. Germline V CDR1 and CDR2: MNHEY, SVGAGI. CDR3 region: CASSPGDFYNSPLHF. The CDR3 region has the DNA TGTGCCAGCAGTCCGGGGGACTTTTATAATTCACCCCTCCACTTT.

V gene TRBV5-1 combines with J gene TRBJ2-7; 8 bases are a match to TRBD2. The V gene's germline CDR1 is SGHRS and CDR2 YFSETQ. The V segment lost 0 bases and the J segment 2 bases; nucleotides outside the gene matches: 4. This CDR3 has 15 amino acids. This chain's CDR3 is CASSLDTSGPYEQYF. CDR3 DNA sequence: TGCGCCAGCAGCTTGGATACTAGCGGTCCCTACGAGCAGTACTTC.

The chain combines TRBV10-3 with TRBJ2-1; the D is unclear. V lost 3 bases to trimming and J lost 4 bases, with 4 bases between them. Germline loops: CDR1 ENHRY, CDR2 SYGVKD. The CDR3 length is 12 residues. As DNA, the CDR3 is TGTGCCATCAGTGACTTTTACAATGAGCAGTTCTTC. This encodes CAISDFYNEQFF.

This clone showed up just a few times. V and J are TRBV7-9 and TRBJ1-2; D remains unclear. CDR1 is SEHNR and CDR2 is FQNEAQ in the germline V gene (reference sequence). This CDR3 has 13 amino acids. Deletions cut 0 bases from V and 2 bases from J, with 4 bases between. The CDR3 sequence is CASSLAANYGYTF. CDR3 DNA: TGTGCCAGCAGCTTAGCGGCCAACTATGGCTACACCTTC.

The chain combines TRBV6-5 with TRBJ2-7, with D unclear. V lost 3 bases to trimming and J lost 7 bases, with 16 bases between them. The CDR3 length is 14 residues. Germline CDR1 reads MNHEY; CDR2 reads SVGAGI. The CDR3 reads CASSYDSSPVEQYF. In DNA, the CDR3 is TGTGCCAGCAGTTATGACTCATCCCCAGTAGAGCAGTACTTC.

This chain uses TRBV21-1 with TRBJ2-2; TRBD2 is the table's D call, not checked against the DNA. TRBV21-1 constitutes a pseudogene. The CDR3 contains 13 residues. This chain's CDR3 is CASSRQRTGELFF. The CDR3 DNA sequence: TGTGCCAGCAGTCGGCAGCGCACCGGGGAGCTGTTTTTT.